This TCR beta chain was documented in a study of shared clonotypes between healthy human individuals. Healthy HIV-negative adults without recent acute infections or vaccinations served as donors. It was into CD45RA+ naive and CD45RA-negative memory subsets that the CD4+ cells were split. General observations from the study: Four donors held around 5% of naive CD4 clonotypes in common. Rarefaction showed that sequencing of sorted subsets was incomplete (despite large depth).

This clone was counted only a few times. The antigen remains undetermined. Libraries were prepared by immunoSEQ multiplex PCR; TCRdb keeps only in-frame clonotypes and omits some of them. The sample shows under 300,000 clones, about 65% of them seen only once. Germline CDR1 and CDR2: SGDLS and YYNGEE. Between the trimmed V and J ends, which lost 3 bases and 1 base, there was a span of 11 bases. This CDR3 region has 15 residues. This TCR came from a man younger than 40 in good health. The V call is TRBV9, the J call TRBJ2-1, with unresolved D. The source material was memory CD4+ T cells sorted from blood. As to subset: CD45RA-negative fraction. CDR3 in amino acids: CASSDLLQSYNEQFF. DNA for the CDR3: TGTGCCAGCAGCGACCTCTTACAATCCTACAATGAGCAGTTCTTC. The full variable domain, with the rest looked up from reference TRBV9 and TRBJ2-1, is DSGVTQTPKHLITATGQRVTLRCSPRSGDLSVYWYQQSLDQGLQFLIQYYNGEERAKGNILERFSAQQFPDLHSELNLSSLELGDSALYFCASSDLLQSYNEQFFGPGTRLTVL.